This T cell receptor (beta chain) was captured by sequencing in a study of identical twins. The CDR3 extends over 12 amino acids. CDR1 and CDR2 from the germline V gene are LGHDT and YNNKEL (reference sequence). Each CDR3 protein gets one entry after TCRdb re-called the 5' RACE reads with MiXCR. Of 1,800,000 or so distinct CDR3 sequences in the sample, under 35% were seen once. The sequence was obtained from a newborn girl in good health. The V call is TRBV3-1, the J call TRBJ2-4, with 7 bases identical to TRBD1. The J call may be in error: the DNA end matches TRBJ2-7 better. The sequenced sample was cord blood. In nucleotides, the CDR3 is TGTGCCAGCAGCCAAAACAGGGGCGAGCAGTACTTC. This codes for CASSQNRGEQYF.